This note documents a single TCR beta chain sequence. These data come from a study of shared clonotypes between healthy human individuals. V was cut by 8 bases and J by 4 bases, with 11 bases left in between. The germline CDR1 and CDR2 sequences are MDHEN and SYDVKM. The CDR3 has 12 amino acids. Sorted subsets were amplified in replicate PCRs using around 220 ng DNA, approximately 30,000 T cell genomes. Measured with immunoSEQ multiplex PCR; TCRdb has only the in-frame clones, and not every one. The data contain 2 million to 2.5 million clones, roughly 95% of them seen just once; the ten biggest clones take up around 0.13%.

The sequence was collected from a man younger than 35 in good health. The material sequenced was naive CD4+ T cells sorted from blood. Subset: CD45RA+ positively selected. The rearrangement joins TRBV28 to TRBJ1-2; D is undetermined. The CDR3: CASGSPPYGYTF. As DNA, the CDR3 is TGTGCCAGCGGGTCCCCCCCCTATGGCTACACCTTC.